This entry features one T cell receptor (beta chain) sequence. This sample stems from a study of blood T cell repertoires in COVID-19. Looking at the study overall: The origin of the acute and convalescent COVID-19 samples was the United States, Italy and Spain. From T cells, B-cell-depleted T cells, or PBMCs came the material, which was cDNA or gDNA.

This CDR3 spans 14 amino acids. V was clipped by 3 bases and J by 8 bases; unmatched bases: 8. Germline V gene data show CDR1 as SGHNT and CDR2 as YYREEE (reference sequence). Original handling: Reference gene primer amplification in the assay estimated nucleated cell counts. This table comes from immunoSEQ multiplex PCR, and its TCRdb copy is limited to in-frame clones, with some not included. That table supplies the V and J calls and clone size; D and trimming were determined from the DNA. The sample holds around 620,000 clones, just under 90% seen once. Sequenced: peripheral blood. The clonotype was recovered from a woman under 30 with acute or convalescent COVID-19. The genes are TRBV5-4 and TRBJ2-1, with 7 bases aligning to TRBD1. CDR3 DNA: TGTGCCAGCAGCTCCGACAGGGCAGGCGATGAGCAGTTCTTC. This gives the protein CASSSDRAGDEQFF.